A selection of T cell receptor beta chains follows, all from one sample in a study of beta chain features in type 1 diabetes. Generated by immunoSEQ multiplex PCR, the TCRdb table keeps only in-frame clones and is missing some. The sample carries around 310,000 clones, roughly 9.6% recorded once. The sample was naive CD4+ T cells from blood. The source is a woman younger than 45 in good health. CDR3s include the opening cysteine and the closing phenylalanine or tryptophan. D genes are given only for firm matches. Rows give clone size only sometimes, using once, few, many, or a class for an expanded clone.

J gene | D gene | V gene | clone size | CDR3 DNA | CDR3 protein
TRBJ2-5 | NA | TRBV7-9 | few | TGTGCCAGCAGCCTACGCATAAGCAGCGGAGAGACCCAGTACTTC | CASSLRISSGETQYF
TRBJ2-3 | TRBD2 | TRBV5-1 | NA | TGCGCCAGCAGGCCAACTAGCGGGAGGACAGATACGCAGTATTTT | CASRPTSGRTDTQYF
TRBJ2-7 | NA | TRBV30 | few | TGTGCCTGGAGTGTAGGTGCAGGGGAGTACTTC | CAWSVGAGEYF
TRBJ2-1 | NA | TRBV14 | few | TGTGCCAGCAGCCAAGTGGAGTCTTACTACAATGAGCAGTTCTTC | CASSQVESYYNEQFF
TRBJ2-7 | TRBD2 | TRBV28 | few | TGTGCCAGCAGTAATGGACTAGCCCTCACGGGCTCCTACGAGCAGTACTTC | CASSNGLALTGSYEQYF
TRBJ2-4 | NA | TRBV5-1 | NA | TGCGCCAGCAGCTTGGAGGCGGGCATTCAGTACTTC | CASSLEAGIQYF
TRBJ2-7 | NA | TRBV29-1 | few | TGCAGCGTTGAAGAAGGGACAACGACCTACGAGCAGTACTTC | CSVEEGTTTYEQYF
TRBJ2-6 | TRBD1 | TRBV6-5 | NA | TGTGCCAGCAGTTACTCAACAGGGGTCGGGGCCAACGTCCTGACTTTC | CASSYSTGVGANVLTF
TRBJ2-2 | TRBD2 | TRBV15 | few | TGTGCCACCAGCAGAGATAGGACTAGGCCCCCCGGGGAGCTGTTTTTT | CATSRDRTRPPGELFF
TRBJ1-2 | TRBD1 | TRBV4-3 | few | TGCGCCAGCAGCCAGAGGGCACAGGGGGACTATGGCTACACCTTC | CASSQRAQGDYGYTF
TRBJ2-1 | TRBD2 | TRBV10-3 | few | TGTGCCATCAGGGCTAGCGGGAGTTCCTACAATGAGCAGTTCTTC | CAIRASGSSYNEQFF
TRBJ2-7 | TRBD1 | TRBV18 | NA | TGTGCCAGCTCACCACTGGGACAGGTCGTCGACGAGCAGTACTTC | CASSPLGQVVDEQYF
TRBJ1-1 | NA | TRBV19 | NA | TGTGCCAGTAGTATAGATCAGGTGAACACTGAAGCTTTCTTT | CASSIDQVNTEAFF
TRBJ2-3 | TRBD1 | TRBV29-1 | few | TGCAGCGTTGAAGGTGACAGGGGTGCAGATACGCAGTATTTT | CSVEGDRGADTQYF
TRBJ1-5 | TRBD1 | TRBV28 | NA | TGTGCCAGCAGCCTAATCGGACAGGGAGGGGGAACCCAGCATTTT | CASSLIGQGGGTQHF
TRBJ2-4 | NA | TRBV4-2 | few | TGTGCCAGCAGCCAAGTTGGTGGGGCTTCAGCCAAAAACATTCAGTACTTC | CASSQVGGASAKNIQYF
TRBJ2-1 | NA | TRBV4-3 | NA | TGCGCCAGCAGCCAAGATTCGACTTTTAGCGGTGAGCAGTTCTTC | CASSQDSTFSGEQFF
TRBJ2-1 | TRBD1 | TRBV29-1 | NA | TGCAGCGTTGCGGATCTGGGACAGAGGTCCTACAATGAGCAGTTCTTC | CSVADLGQRSYNEQFF
TRBJ2-5 | TRBD2 | TRBV18 | NA | TGTGCCAGCTCACCACTAGCGGGAGCTTCGGGAGAGACCCAGTACTTC | CASSPLAGASGETQYF
TRBJ2-1 | TRBD2 | TRBV7-2 | NA | TGTGCCAGCAGCCGGGTACTAGCGGGAGTGAGGGATGAGCAGTTCTTC | CASSRVLAGVRDEQFF
TRBJ2-3 | TRBD1 | TRBV6-5 | few | TGTGCCAGCAGTCACTACCGGGACAGGGGGCGAGATACGCAGTATTTT | CASSHYRDRGRDTQYF
TRBJ2-1 | TRBD2 | TRBV10-3 | few | TGTGCCATCAGTGGCGCTAGCGGGAGAGTCGAGCAGTTCTTC | CAISGASGRVEQFF
TRBJ2-3 | TRBD2 | TRBV6-1 | few | TGTGCCAGCAGTGAAGGTCGGACTAGCGGGAGTCGGACAGATACGCAGTATTTT | CASSEGRTSGSRTDTQYF
TRBJ2-5 | TRBD2 | TRBV5-4 | few | TGTGCCAGCAGCCACAAGACTAGCGGGGACCAAGAGACCCAGTACTTC | CASSHKTSGDQETQYF
TRBJ2-7 | NA | TRBV2 | NA | TGTGCCAGCAGTGTTCAGGATCTCTACGAGCAGTACTTC | CASSVQDLYEQYF
TRBJ1-1 | NA | TRBV19 | NA | TGTGCCAGTAGCTTTCTTGGGCCCACTCAAGCTTTCTTT | CASSFLGPTQAFF
TRBJ2-7 | TRBD2 | TRBV4-3 | few | TGCGCCAGCAGCCGCCTACCGGACCTAGGGGGACTAGCGAACGAGCAGTACTTC | CASSRLPDLGGLANEQYF
TRBJ2-7 | NA | TRBV27 | few | TGTGCCAGCAGTCTTGACGGGAGCTCCTACGAGCAGTACTTC | CASSLDGSSYEQYF
TRBJ2-1 | TRBD2 | TRBV5-1 | once | TGCGCCAGCAGCTTGGAGGGACTAGCGGGAGCCAGGAAGCACAGTGAGCAGTTCTTC | CASSLEGLAGARKHSEQFF
TRBJ2-7 | TRBD2 | TRBV9 | few | TGTGCCAGCAGCGTAGGAGGAGCGGGATACGAGCAGTACTTC | CASSVGGAGYEQYF
TRBJ2-1 | NA | TRBV6-5 | NA | TGTGCCAGCAGTTACTTAGGGGGGGCCTACAATGAGCAGTTCTTC | CASSYLGGAYNEQFF
TRBJ2-3 | NA | TRBV19 | NA | TGTGCCAGTAGTACTTCTAGCACAGATACGCAGTATTTT | CASSTSSTDTQYF
TRBJ2-1 | TRBD2 | TRBV7-3 | NA | TGTGCCAGCAGCCAGGGGACTAGTGGCGAGCAGTTCTTC | CASSQGTSGEQFF
TRBJ2-7 | NA | TRBV7-9 | NA | TGTGCCAGCAGCTCCTGGTCCGGCGGGGCCTACGAGCAGTACTTC | CASSSWSGGAYEQYF
TRBJ2-7 | TRBD1 | TRBV19 | few | TGTGCCAGTAGACGGACAGGGGGTGACGAGCAGTACTTC | CASRRTGGDEQYF
TRBJ2-1 | TRBD2 | TRBV28 | few | TGTGCCAGCAGTTTATCCGAGGGACTAGGGGGGAATGAGCAGTTCTTC | CASSLSEGLGGNEQFF
TRBJ2-5 | NA | TRBV14 | NA | TGTGCCAGCAGCCAAGATATGAGGGATTGGGAGACCCAGTACTTC | CASSQDMRDWETQYF
TRBJ2-7 | NA | TRBV6-5 | NA | TGTGCCAGCACCTCACCCAGGGGTTGGAACGAGCAGTACTTC | CASTSPRGWNEQYF
TRBJ2-7 | TRBD2 | TRBV18 | NA | TGTGCCAGCTCCCGGGGGGATTCTTACGAGCAGTACTTC | CASSRGDSYEQYF
TRBJ1-5 | TRBD1 | TRBV7-2 | few | TGTGCCAGCAGCCCGGCCGGGACAGAGAATCAGCCCCAGCATTTT | CASSPAGTENQPQHF
TRBJ2-3 | NA | TRBV5-1 | few | TGCGCCAGTAAGGAAGGGGTGGTCACAGATACGCAGTATTTT | CASKEGVVTDTQYF
TRBJ2-5 | NA | TRBV30 | few | TGTGCCTGGACCTCGCCAGGGTCTGTGACCCAGTACTTC | CAWTSPGSVTQYF
TRBJ2-7 | TRBD2 | TRBV4-3 | few | TGCGCCAGCAGCCAAGATATCCAGCGGGAGGGCTTCGCCTACGAGCAGTACTTC | CASSQDIQREGFAYEQYF
TRBJ2-3 | NA | TRBV28 | NA | TGTGCCAGCAGTTTCGACAGTGGAGCGCAGTATTTT | CASSFDSGAQYF
TRBJ2-1 | TRBD2 | TRBV5-1 | NA | TGCGCCAGCACCGGGACTAGCGGGAACAATGAGCAGTTCTTC | CASTGTSGNNEQFF
TRBJ1-5 | NA | TRBV7-9 | few | TGTGCCAGCAGCTCTACAGGGCCCAATCAGCCCCAGCATTTT | CASSSTGPNQPQHF
TRBJ2-2 | TRBD1 | TRBV7-3 | few | TGTGCCAGCAGCTTAAACCAGGGGGCCGGGGAGCTGTTTTTT | CASSLNQGAGELFF
TRBJ2-5 | NA | TRBV30 | few | TGTGCCTGGAGTGTACTTAAGGAGACCCAGTACTTC | CAWSVLKETQYF
TRBJ2-7 | TRBD1 | TRBV2 | NA | TGTGCCAGCAGTGAATTTGGGACAGCAACCTACGAGCAGTACTTC | CASSEFGTATYEQYF
TRBJ2-3 | NA | TRBV4-2 | few | TGTGCCAGCAGCCAAGGACGGGGAACAGATACGCAGTATTTT | CASSQGRGTDTQYF
TRBJ2-7 | NA | TRBV11-3 | few | TGTGCCAGCAGCTTAACGTCGGTCGGCGAGCAGTACTTC | CASSLTSVGEQYF
TRBJ2-2 | NA | TRBV11-2 | NA | TGTGCCAGCAGCCCCAGGACAGATGTCACCGGGGAGCTGTTTTTT | CASSPRTDVTGELFF
TRBJ1-4 | NA | TRBV7-2 | NA | TGTGCCAGCAGCTTAGCCGGGAAACTGTTTTTT | CASSLAGKLFF
TRBJ2-1 | NA | TRBV19 | few | TGTGCCAGTACCCCGTCAGGCAGCGGCTACAATGAGCAGTTCTTC | CASTPSGSGYNEQFF
TRBJ2-7 | TRBD1 | TRBV7-8 | NA | TGTGCCAGCAGCTTAGTGGGGGGACAGGCCTACGAGCAGTACTTC | CASSLVGGQAYEQYF